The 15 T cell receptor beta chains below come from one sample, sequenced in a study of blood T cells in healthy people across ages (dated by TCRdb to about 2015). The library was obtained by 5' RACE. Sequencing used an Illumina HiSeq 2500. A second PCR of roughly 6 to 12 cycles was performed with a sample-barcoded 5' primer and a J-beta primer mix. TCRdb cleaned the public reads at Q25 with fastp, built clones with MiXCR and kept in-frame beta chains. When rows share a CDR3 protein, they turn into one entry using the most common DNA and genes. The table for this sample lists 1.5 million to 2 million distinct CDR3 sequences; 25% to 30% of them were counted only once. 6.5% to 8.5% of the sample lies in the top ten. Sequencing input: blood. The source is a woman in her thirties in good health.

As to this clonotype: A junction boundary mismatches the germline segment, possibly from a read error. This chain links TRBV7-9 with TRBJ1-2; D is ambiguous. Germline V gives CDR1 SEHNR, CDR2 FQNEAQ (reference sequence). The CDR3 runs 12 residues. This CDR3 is CTSSPSNYGYTF. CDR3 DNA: TGTACCAGCAGCCCTAGTAACTATGGCTACACCTTC.

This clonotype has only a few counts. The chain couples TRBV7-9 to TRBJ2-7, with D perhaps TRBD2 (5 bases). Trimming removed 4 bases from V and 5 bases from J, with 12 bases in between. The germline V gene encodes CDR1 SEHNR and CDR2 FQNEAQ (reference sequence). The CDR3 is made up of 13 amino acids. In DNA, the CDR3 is TGTGCCAGCAGCTCCCGGGAAAGGAACGAGCAGTACTTC. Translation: CASSSRERNEQYF.

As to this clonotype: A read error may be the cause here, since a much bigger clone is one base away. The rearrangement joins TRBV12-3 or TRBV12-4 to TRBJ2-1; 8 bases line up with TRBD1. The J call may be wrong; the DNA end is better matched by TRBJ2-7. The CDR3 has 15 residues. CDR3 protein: CASSRQGASYNEQYF. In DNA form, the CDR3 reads TGTGCCAGCAGCAGGCAGGGGGCTTCCTACAATGAGCAGTACTTC.

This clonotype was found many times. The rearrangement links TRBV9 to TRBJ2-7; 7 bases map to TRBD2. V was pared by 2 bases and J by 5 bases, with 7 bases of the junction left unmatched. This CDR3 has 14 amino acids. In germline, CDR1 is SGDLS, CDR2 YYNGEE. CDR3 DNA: TGTGCCAGCAGCGTCGCGGGAGTTCTCGACGAGCAGTACTTC. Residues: CASSVAGVLDEQYF. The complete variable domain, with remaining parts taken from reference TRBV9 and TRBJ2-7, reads DSGVTQTPKHLITATGQRVTLRCSPRSGDLSVYWYQQSLDQGLQFLIQYYNGEERAKGNILERFSAQQFPDLHSELNLSSLELGDSALYFCASSVAGVLDEQYFGPGTRLTVT.

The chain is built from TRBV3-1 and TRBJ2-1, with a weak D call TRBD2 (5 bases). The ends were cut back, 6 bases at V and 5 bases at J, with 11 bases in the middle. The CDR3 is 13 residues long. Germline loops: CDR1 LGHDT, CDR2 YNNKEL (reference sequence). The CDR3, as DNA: TGTGCCAGCAGGACTAACGGGAACAATGAGCAGTTCTTC. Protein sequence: CASRTNGNNEQFF.

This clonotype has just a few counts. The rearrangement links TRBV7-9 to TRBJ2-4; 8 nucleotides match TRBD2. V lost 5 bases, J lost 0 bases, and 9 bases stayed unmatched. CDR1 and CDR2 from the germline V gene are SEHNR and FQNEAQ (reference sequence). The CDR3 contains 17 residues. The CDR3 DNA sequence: TGTGCCAGCAGCCCGTTACTAGCGGTCCTAGCCAAAAACATTCAGTACTTC. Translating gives CASSPLLAVLAKNIQYF.

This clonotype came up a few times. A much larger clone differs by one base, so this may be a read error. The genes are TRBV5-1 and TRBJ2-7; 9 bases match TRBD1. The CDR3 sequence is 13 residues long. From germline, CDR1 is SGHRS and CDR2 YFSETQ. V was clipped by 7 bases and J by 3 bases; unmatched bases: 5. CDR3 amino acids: CASGRDRVYEQYF. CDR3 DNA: TGCGCCAGCGGACGGGACAGGGTCTACGAGCAGTACTTC.

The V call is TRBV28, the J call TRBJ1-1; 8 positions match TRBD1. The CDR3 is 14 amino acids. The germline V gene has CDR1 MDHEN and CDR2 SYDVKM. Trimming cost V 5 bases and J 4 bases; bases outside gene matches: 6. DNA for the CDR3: TGTGCCAGCAGTCCCTCACAGGGGGGCACTGAAGCTTTCTTT. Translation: CASSPSQGGTEAFF.

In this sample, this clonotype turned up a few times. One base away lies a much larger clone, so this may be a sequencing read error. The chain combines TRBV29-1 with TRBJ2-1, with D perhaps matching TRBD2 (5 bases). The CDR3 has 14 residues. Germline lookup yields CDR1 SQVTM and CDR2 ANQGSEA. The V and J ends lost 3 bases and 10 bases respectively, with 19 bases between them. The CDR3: CSVEGDRAEYEQFF. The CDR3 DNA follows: TGCAGCGTTGAGGGAGACCGAGCGGAATACGAGCAGTTCTTC.

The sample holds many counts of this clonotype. The CDR3 nucleotides read TGTGCCAGCCACAGGGCTAACTATGGCTACACCTTC. This gives the protein CASHRANYGYTF. This chain uses TRBV6-5 with TRBJ1-2, with D possibly matching TRBD1 (6 bases). Germline assignment: CDR1 MNHEY and CDR2 SVGAGI. V lost 8 bases and J lost 0, with 7 bases in between. CDR3 size: 12 residues.

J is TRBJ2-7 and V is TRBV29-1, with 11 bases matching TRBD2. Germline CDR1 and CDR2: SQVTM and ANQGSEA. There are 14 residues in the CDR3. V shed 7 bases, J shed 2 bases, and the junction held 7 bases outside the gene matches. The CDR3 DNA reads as TGCAGCGCCCGCCTAGCGGGAGGCGCCTACGAGCAGTACTTC. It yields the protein CSARLAGGAYEQYF.

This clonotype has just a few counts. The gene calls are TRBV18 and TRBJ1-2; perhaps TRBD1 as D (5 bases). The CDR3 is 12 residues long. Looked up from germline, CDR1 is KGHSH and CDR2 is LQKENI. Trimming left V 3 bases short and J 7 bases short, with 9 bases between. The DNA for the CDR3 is TGTGCCAGCTCACCGGGGCAGACTGGCTACACCTTC. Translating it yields CASSPGQTGYTF.

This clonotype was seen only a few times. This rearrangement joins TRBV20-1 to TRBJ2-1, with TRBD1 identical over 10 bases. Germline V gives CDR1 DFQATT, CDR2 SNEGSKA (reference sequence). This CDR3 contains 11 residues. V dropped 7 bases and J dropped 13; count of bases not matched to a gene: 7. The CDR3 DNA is TGCAGTGGACAGGGGGCAAGTGATCAGTTCTTC. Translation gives CSGQGASDQFF.

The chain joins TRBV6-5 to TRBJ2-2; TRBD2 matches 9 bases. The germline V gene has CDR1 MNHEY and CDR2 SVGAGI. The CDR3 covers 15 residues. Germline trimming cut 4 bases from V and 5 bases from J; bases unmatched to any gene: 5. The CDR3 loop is CASSSSGGLTGELFF. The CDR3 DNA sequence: TGTGCCAGCAGTTCGAGCGGGGGGCTAACCGGGGAGCTGTTTTTT.

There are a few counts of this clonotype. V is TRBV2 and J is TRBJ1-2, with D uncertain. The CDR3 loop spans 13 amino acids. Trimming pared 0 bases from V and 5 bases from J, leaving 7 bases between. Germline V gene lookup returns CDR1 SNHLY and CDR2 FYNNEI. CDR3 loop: CASSEAESYGYTF. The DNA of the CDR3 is TGTGCCAGCAGTGAAGCGGAGAGTTATGGCTACACCTTC.